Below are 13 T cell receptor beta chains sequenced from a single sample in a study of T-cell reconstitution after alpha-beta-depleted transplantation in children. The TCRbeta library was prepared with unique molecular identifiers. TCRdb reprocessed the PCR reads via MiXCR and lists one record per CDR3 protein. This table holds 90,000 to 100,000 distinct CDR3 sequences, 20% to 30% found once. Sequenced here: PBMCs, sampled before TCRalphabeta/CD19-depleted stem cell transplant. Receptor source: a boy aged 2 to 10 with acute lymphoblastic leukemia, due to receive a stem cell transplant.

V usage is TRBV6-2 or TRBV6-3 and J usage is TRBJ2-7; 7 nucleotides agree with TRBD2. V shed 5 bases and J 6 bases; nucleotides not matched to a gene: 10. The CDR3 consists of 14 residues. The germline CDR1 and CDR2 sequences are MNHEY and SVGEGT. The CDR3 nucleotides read TGTGCCAGCAGTAGCGGGCTCCGCGGGGGCGAGCAGTACTTC. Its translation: CASSSGLRGGEQYF.

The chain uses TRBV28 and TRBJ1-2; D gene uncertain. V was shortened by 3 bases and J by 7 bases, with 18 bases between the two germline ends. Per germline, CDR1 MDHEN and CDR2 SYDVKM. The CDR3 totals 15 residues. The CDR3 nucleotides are TGTGCCAGCAGTTTTTCGTCTGAGGGAATCGGTGGCTACACCTTC. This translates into CASSFSSEGIGGYTF.

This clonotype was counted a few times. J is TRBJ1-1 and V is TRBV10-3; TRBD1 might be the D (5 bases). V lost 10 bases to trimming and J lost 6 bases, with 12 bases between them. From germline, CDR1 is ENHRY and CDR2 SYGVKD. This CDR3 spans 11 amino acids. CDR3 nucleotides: TGTGCCACCATTGGGGGAGCTGAAGCTTTCTTT. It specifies CATIGGAEAFF.

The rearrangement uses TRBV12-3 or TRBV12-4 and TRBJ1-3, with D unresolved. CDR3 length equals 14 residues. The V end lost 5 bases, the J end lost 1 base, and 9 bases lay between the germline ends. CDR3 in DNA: TGTGCCAGCAGTCAGTGGGTGTCTGGAAACACCATATATTTT. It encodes CASSQWVSGNTIYF.

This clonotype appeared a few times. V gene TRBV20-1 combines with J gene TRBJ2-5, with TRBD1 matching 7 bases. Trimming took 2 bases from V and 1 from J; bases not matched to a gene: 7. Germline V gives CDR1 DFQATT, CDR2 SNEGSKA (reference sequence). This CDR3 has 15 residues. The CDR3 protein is CSARRGRSPQETQYF. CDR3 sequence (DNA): TGCAGTGCTAGAAGGGGGCGGAGCCCCCAAGAGACCCAGTACTTC.

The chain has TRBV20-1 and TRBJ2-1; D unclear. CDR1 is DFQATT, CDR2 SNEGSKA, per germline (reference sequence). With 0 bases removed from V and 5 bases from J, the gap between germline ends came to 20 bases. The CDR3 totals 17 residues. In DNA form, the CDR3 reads TGCAGTGCTAGAGATCAGTCAGAACCTAACCCGGACAATGAGCAGTTCTTC. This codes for CSARDQSEPNPDNEQFF.

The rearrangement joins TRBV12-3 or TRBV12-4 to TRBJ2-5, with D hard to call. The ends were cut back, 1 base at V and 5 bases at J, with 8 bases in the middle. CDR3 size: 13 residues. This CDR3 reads CASSLEVGETQYF. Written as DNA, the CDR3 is TGTGCCAGCAGTTTAGAAGTTGGGGAGACCCAGTACTTC.

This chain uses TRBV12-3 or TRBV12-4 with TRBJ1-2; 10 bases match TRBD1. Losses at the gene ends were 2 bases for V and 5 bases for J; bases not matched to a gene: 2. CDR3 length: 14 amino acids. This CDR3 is CASSLRTGGYGYTF. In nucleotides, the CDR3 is TGTGCCAGCAGTTTACGGACAGGGGGGTATGGCTACACCTTC.

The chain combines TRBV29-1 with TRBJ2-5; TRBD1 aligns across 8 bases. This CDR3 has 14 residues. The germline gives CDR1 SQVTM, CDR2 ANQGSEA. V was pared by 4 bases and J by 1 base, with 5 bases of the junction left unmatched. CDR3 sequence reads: CSVAQGEAQETQYF. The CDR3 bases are TGCAGCGTTGCACAGGGGGAGGCCCAAGAGACCCAGTACTTC.

The CDR3 spells CASSETGLALQETQYF. The CDR3 DNA sequence: TGTGCCAGCAGTGAAACAGGACTTGCCCTCCAAGAGACCCAGTACTTC. The chain joins TRBV7-8 to TRBJ2-5; D possibly uses TRBD1 or TRBD2 (5 bases each). There are 16 residues in the CDR3. Trimming pared 6 bases from V and 1 base from J, leaving 18 bases between. Germline assignment: CDR1 SGHVS and CDR2 FQNEAQ. The whole variable domain, filled in from reference TRBV7-8 and TRBJ2-5, reads GAGVSQSPRYKVAKRGQDVALRCDPISGHVSLFWYQQALGQGPEFLTYFQNEAQLDKSGLPSDRFFAERPEGSVSTLKIQRTQQEDSAVYLCASSETGLALQETQYFGPGTRLLVL.

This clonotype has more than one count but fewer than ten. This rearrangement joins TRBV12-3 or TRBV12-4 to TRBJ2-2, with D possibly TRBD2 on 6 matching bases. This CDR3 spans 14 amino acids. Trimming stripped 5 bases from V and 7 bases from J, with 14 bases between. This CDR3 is CASSSGGAVGELFF. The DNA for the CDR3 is TGTGCCAGCAGTAGCGGAGGGGCGGTCGGGGAGCTGTTTTTT.

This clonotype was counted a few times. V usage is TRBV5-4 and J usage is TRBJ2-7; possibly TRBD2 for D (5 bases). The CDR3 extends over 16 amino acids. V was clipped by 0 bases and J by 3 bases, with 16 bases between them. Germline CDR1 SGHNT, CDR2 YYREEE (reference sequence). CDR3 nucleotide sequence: TGTGCCAGCAGCTTGGGGTCCACGGGTGAGGGCTACGAGCAGTACTTC. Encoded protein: CASSLGSTGEGYEQYF.

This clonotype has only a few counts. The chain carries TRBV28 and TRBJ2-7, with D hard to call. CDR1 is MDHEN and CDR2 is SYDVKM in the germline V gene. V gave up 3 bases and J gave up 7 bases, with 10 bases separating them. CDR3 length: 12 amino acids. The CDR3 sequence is CASSLSQEEQYF. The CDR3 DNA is TGTGCCAGCAGTTTGTCGCAGGAAGAGCAGTACTTC.